One and the same sample provided the 4 T cell receptor beta chains below, sequenced in a study of CD8+CD57+ T cells in acquired aplastic anemia. TCR beta VDJ combinations and CDR3 sequences were profiled from genomic DNA. TCRdb reprocessed the reads via MiXCR and lists one record per CDR3 protein. Here the sample spans about 420,000 distinct CDR3 sequences, 65% to 75% being singletons. The sequencing sample was made of sorted CD4+, CD8+, or CD8+CD57+ T cells (not recorded which) from PBMCs. The receptors were sampled from a human donor in good health, serving as a control.

Points on this clonotype: Relative to the germline gene, one junction end is altered; a read error may explain this. This chain joins TRBV7-2 and TRBJ2-3; D is tentatively TRBD1 or TRBD2 (5 bases each). Germline CDR1 is SGHTA and CDR2 is FQGNSA. This CDR3 contains 14 residues. CDR3 protein: CASSLDWTTDTAFF. The DNA of the CDR3 is TGTGCCAGCAGCTTGGACTGGACAACAGATACGGCGTTTTTT. The full variable domain, in which reference TRBV7-2 and TRBJ2-3 provide the parts outside the CDR3, is GAGVSQSPSNKVTEKGKDVELRCDPISGHTALYWYRQSLGQGLEFLIYFQGNSAPDKSGLPSDRFSAERTGGSVSTLTIQRTQQEDSAVYLCASSLDWTTDTAFFGPGTRLTVL.

This clonotype appeared many times. This chain connects TRBV2 to TRBJ1-1; D not resolved. The CDR3 covers 15 residues. V gave up 1 base and J gave up 1 base, with 10 bases separating them. Germline CDR1 SNHLY, CDR2 FYNNEI. This CDR3 is CASSEEVWGNTEAFF. The CDR3 DNA follows: TGTGCCAGCAGTGAAGAGGTGTGGGGGAACACTGAAGCTTTCTTT.

The CDR3, as DNA: TGCAGTGCTAGGGAGGCATATGGAGACTCCATATATTTT. Translating it yields CSAREAYGDSIYF. V is TRBV20-1 and J is TRBJ1-3; D gene uncertain. This CDR3 is 13 amino acids long. Germline V gene sequence: CDR1 DFQATT, CDR2 SNEGSKA (reference sequence). V lost 3 bases to trimming and J lost 11 bases, with 17 bases between them.

This clonotype was seen at least ten times. This chain connects TRBV11-2 to TRBJ1-2; D perhaps matches TRBD1 (5 bases). CDR1 is SGHAT and CDR2 is FQNNGV in the germline V gene. Trimming removed 5 bases at V and 1 base at J, with 14 bases between. The CDR3 runs to 15 residues. The CDR3 DNA follows: TGTGCCAGCAGCCCGGGACTGAGCGATAACTATGGCTACACCTTC. Its protein is CASSPGLSDNYGYTF.